The T cell receptor beta chain described here comes from a study of blood T cell repertoires in COVID-19. This CDR3 has 15 residues. V was clipped by 5 bases and J by 0 bases, with 12 bases between them. Germline V gene lookup returns CDR1 MRHNA and CDR2 SNTAGT. Only in-frame clones appear in the TCRdb table, and some are missing; sequencing was by immunoSEQ multiplex PCR. The sample records roughly 45,000 clones, approximately 84% being singletons. This clone was detected only a few times. Sequencing was performed on peripheral blood. J is TRBJ2-3 and V is TRBV6-4; D gene ambiguous. This clonotype was sampled from a man aged 50 to 60 with active COVID-19. Here the CDR3 reads CASSQTVASTDTQYF. The CDR3 DNA sequence: TGTGCCAGCAGTCAAACAGTGGCTAGCACAGATACGCAGTATTTT.